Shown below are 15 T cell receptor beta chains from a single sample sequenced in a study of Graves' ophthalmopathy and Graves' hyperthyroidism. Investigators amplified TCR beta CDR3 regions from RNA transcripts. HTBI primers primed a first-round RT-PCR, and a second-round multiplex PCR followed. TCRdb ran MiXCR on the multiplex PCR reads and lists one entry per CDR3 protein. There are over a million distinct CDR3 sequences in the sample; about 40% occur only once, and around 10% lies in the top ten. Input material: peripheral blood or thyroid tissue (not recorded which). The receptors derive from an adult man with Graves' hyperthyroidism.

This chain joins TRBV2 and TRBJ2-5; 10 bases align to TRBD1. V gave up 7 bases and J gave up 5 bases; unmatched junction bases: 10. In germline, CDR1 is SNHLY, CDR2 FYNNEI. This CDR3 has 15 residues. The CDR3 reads CASNRRSGQGETQYF. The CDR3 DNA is TGTGCCAGCAATCGGCGGTCGGGACAGGGGGAGACCCAGTACTTC.

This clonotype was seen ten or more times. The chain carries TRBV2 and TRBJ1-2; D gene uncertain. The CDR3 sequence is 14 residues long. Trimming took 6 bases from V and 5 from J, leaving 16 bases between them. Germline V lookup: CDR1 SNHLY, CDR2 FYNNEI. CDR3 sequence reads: CASRVGRTTYGYTF. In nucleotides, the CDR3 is TGTGCCAGCAGAGTCGGACGGACGACTTATGGCTACACCTTC.

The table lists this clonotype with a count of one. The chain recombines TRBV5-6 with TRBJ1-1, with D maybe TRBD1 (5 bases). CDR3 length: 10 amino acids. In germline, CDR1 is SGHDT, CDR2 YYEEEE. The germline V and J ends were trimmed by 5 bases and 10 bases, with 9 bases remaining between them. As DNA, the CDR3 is TGTGCCAGCAGTTCCGGGGGAGCTTTCTTT. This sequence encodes CASSSGGAFF.

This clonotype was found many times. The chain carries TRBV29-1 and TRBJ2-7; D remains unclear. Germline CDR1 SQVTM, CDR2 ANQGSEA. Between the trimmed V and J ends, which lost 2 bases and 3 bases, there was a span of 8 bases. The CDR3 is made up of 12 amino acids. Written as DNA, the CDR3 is TGCAGCGTTGAAACGGCCGACTACGAGCAGTACTTC. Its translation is CSVETADYEQYF.

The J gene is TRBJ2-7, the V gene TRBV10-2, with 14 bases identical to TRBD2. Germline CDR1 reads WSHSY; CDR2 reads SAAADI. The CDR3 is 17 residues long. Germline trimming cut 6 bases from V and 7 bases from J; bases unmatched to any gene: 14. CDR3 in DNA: TGCGCCAGCAGGGGACAGGGGGGGACTAGCGGGGGCTTGGAGCAGTACTTC. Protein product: CASRGQGGTSGGLEQYF.

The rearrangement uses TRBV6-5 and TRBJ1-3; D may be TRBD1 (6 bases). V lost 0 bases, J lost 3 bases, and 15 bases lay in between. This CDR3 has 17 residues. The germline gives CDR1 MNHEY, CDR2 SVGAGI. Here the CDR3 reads CASSYSVRGWSGNTIYF. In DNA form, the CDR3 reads TGTGCCAGCAGTTACTCTGTCAGGGGATGGAGTGGAAACACCATATATTTT.

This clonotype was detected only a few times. CDR3 region: CASRYIDGQGRVGYTF. The CDR3 bases are TGTGCCAGCCGATATATAGACGGACAGGGAAGGGTTGGCTACACCTTC. J is TRBJ1-2 and V is TRBV11-2; TRBD1 agrees at 8 bases. V lost 8 bases to trimming and J lost 7 bases; unmatched junction nucleotides: 18. CDR1 and CDR2 (germline): SGHAT, FQNNGV. The CDR3 consists of 16 residues.

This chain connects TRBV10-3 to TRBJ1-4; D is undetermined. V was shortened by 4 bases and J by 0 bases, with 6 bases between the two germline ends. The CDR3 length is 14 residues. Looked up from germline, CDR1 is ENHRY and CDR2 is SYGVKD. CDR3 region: CAISATATNEKLFF. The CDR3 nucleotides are TGTGCCATCAGTGCTACAGCAACTAATGAAAAACTGTTTTTT.

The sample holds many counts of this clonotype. The CDR3 DNA sequence: TGTGCCAGCAGCTTAGGGCAGGGACCCGTCGAGCAGTACTTC. It specifies CASSLGQGPVEQYF. The chain links TRBV7-8 to TRBJ2-7; D might be TRBD1 or TRBD2, each matching 5 bases. Germline CDR1 reads SGHVS; CDR2 reads FQNEAQ. With 1 base removed from V and 6 bases from J, the gap between germline ends came to 13 bases. The CDR3 loop spans 14 amino acids.

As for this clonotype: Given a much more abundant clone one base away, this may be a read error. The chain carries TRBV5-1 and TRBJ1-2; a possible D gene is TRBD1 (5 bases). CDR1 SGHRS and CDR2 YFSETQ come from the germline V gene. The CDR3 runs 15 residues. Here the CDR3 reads CASSLAPGRGSRYTF. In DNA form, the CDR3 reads TGTGCCAGCAGCTTGGCACCGGGACGGGGGTCTCGCTACACCTTC.

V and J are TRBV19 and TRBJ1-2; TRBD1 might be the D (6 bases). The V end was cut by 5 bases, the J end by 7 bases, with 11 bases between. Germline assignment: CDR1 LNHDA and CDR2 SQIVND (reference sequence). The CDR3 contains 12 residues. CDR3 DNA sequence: TGTGCCAGTAGTCCAGGGGTGGGTGGCTACACCTTC. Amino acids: CASSPGVGGYTF.

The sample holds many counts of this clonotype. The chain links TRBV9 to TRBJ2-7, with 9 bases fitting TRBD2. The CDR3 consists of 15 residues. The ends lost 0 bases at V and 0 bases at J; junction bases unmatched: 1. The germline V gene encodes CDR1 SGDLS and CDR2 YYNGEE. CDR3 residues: CASSVASGNSYEQYF. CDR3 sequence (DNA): TGTGCCAGCAGCGTAGCTAGCGGGAACTCCTACGAGCAGTACTTC. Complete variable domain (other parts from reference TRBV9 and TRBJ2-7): DSGVTQTPKHLITATGQRVTLRCSPRSGDLSVYWYQQSLDQGLQFLIQYYNGEERAKGNILERFSAQQFPDLHSELNLSSLELGDSALYFCASSVASGNSYEQYFGPGTRLTVT.

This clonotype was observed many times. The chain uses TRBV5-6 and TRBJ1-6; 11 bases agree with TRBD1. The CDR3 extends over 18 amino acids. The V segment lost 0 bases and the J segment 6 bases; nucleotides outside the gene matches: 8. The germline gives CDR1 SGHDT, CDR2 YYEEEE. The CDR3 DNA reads TGTGCCAGCAGCTTGGGACGGGACAGGGGGATAAGTAATTCACCCCTCCACTTT. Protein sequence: CASSLGRDRGISNSPLHF.

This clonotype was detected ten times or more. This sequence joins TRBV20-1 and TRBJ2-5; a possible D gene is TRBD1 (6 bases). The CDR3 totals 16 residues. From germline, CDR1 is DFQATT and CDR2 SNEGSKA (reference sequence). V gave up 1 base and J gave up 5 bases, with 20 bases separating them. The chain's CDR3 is CSARVRSGVQGETQYF. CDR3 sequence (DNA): TGCAGTGCTAGAGTTCGTTCCGGCGTTCAGGGGGAGACCCAGTACTTC.

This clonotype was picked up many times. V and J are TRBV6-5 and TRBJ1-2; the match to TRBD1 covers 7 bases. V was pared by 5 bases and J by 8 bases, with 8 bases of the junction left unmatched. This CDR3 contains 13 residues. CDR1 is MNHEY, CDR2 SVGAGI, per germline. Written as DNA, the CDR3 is TGTGCCAGCAGTGGGGTTAGGGGGCTCGGCTACACCTTC. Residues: CASSGVRGLGYTF.